This T cell receptor beta chain is drawn from a study of OX40 agonist ivuxolimab in advanced cancers. Some background on the complete study: Ivuxolimab was a fully human IgG2 agonistic monoclonal antibody targeting the costimulatory receptor OX40 (CD134). Among the 52 dose-escalation patients, 19 had hepatocellular carcinoma, roughly 15 melanoma, 9 renal cell carcinoma and 9 head and neck cancer. In the dose-escalation cohort, around 80% of patients were male, and the mean age was approximately 60 years with a range of about 23 to 79. Peripheral TCRbeta sequencing was intended to test whether TCR sequence diversity was altered and clonal T-cell expansion was caused by ivuxolimab. Intravenous ivuxolimab was administered to patients every 2 weeks at six dose levels: 0.01, 0.1, 0.3, 1.5, 3 and 10 mg/kg. The paper reports the monotherapy dose-escalation portion (N = 52 patients) of the phase I ivuxolimab trial. Patients were allowed to have had prior anti-PD-1, anti-PD-L1 or anti-CTLA-4 therapy, and 40% of the dose-escalation patients had been treated with checkpoint inhibitors. Partial responses occurred in three dose-escalation patients: two with cutaneous melanoma and one with hepatocellular carcinoma. General conclusions and limits of the study: At doses from 0.1 to 3.0 mg/kg, clonal expansion was seen in both CD4+ and CD8+ blood T cells between baseline and week 6. Low levels of normalized T-cell clonal expansion were also seen in some nonresponding patients. Partial responders in the 0.1-3.0 mg/kg groups had among the lowest normalized peripheral clonal expansion, especially among CD8+ T cells. The antigen specificity of the clonally expanded peripheral T cells was not determined. On average, CD8+ T cells showed more expanded clones than CD4+ T cells after ivuxolimab.

Patients with a history of autoimmune disease or receiving systemic immunosuppression were excluded from the trial. Peripheral blood for TCR sequencing was drawn from every dose cohort at baseline, at cycle 4 day 1 and at cycle 7 day 1. The samples were taken from a phase I, first-in-human, multicenter, open-label dose-escalation trial of ivuxolimab. Adults with locally advanced or metastatic melanoma, renal cell carcinoma, hepatocellular carcinoma or head and neck squamous cell carcinoma were enrolled in the trial. Before TCR sequencing, CD4+ and CD8+ T cells were separately sorted from peripheral blood. Genomic DNA was isolated from the sorted cells so that the TCRbeta CDR3 region could be sequenced. The immunoSEQ Assay was used to sequence the TCRbeta CDR3 regions. Entries here come from immuneACCESS through TCRdb and include only in-frame sequences with V and J called. Some clones fail to appear in such tables; in the studies checked, an unresolved V gene covers under half of the shortfall, and the cause of the remainder is unknown. Present in this sample are tens of thousands of clones, 91% of which were seen just once. The ten largest account for around 20% of the sample.

The germline V and J ends show losses of 3 bases and 0 bases respectively, and no gene match explains 7 bases of the junction. For CDR1 and CDR2, the germline V gene lists SGHRS and YFSETQ. The CDR3 numbers 18 residues from cysteine through phenylalanine. Only the CDR3 DNA is retained, 54 bases long and in frame from the first base. Comments on this clone: Its binding antigen is unknown. No base quality information exists; no much larger clone differs at one position.

The rearrangement joined TRBV5-1 to TRBJ2-1; 12 bases in the junction line up with TRBD2. The clonotype was recovered from an adult with an advanced solid tumor such as melanoma, head and neck, liver or kidney cancer. The source material was CD4+ or CD8+ T cells sorted from blood, sampled in a trial of the OX40 agonist ivuxolimab. Here is the DNA: TGCGCCAGCAGCTGGGGACTAGCGGGCCACAGCTCCTACAATGAGCAGTTCTTC. Its protein reads: CASSWGLAGHSSYNEQFF.